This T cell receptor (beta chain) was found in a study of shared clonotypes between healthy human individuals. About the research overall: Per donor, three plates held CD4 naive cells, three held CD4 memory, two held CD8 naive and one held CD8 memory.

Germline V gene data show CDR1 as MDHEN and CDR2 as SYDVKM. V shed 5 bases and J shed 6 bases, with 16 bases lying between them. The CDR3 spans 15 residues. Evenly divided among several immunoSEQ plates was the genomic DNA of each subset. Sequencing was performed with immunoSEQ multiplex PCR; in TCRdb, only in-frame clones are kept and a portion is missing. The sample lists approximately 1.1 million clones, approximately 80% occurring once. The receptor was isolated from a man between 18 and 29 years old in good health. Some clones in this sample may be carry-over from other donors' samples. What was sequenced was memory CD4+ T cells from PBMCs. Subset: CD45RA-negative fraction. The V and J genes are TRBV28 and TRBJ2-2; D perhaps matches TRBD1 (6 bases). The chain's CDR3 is CASSLRRTVAGELFF. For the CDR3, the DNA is TGTGCCAGCAGTCTCCGAAGGACAGTAGCCGGGGAGCTGTTTTTT.